A single sample is the source of the 19 T cell receptor beta chains below, sequenced in a study of cytomegalovirus exposure and HLA in healthy donors. Use of 60 Vbeta and 13 Jbeta primers characterized the PCR. Profiling relied on immunoSEQ multiplex PCR, and the TCRdb table lists in-frame clones only, not all of them. Of 150,000 to 200,000 clones in the sample, roughly 86% are singletons; the top ten hold around 3.7%. The sequencing sample was made of PBMCs. The receptor set was obtained from a man aged 35 to 55 in good health and CMV-seropositive.

The chain links TRBV5-5 to TRBJ2-7; the D gene is possibly TRBD2 (5 bases). The CDR3 is 15 amino acids. The V gene lost 5 bases and the J gene lost 2 bases, with 17 bases spanning the gap. Germline values: CDR1 SGHKS, CDR2 YYEKEE (reference sequence). The CDR3 region is CASSSDYVKTYEQYF. The CDR3 DNA is TGTGCCAGCAGTAGTGACTACGTCAAAACCTACGAGCAGTACTTC.

V and J are TRBV29-1 and TRBJ2-3; 9 positions agree with TRBD2. The CDR3 consists of 14 residues. V was clipped by 6 bases and J by 5 bases; unmatched bases: 9. Germline V CDR1 and CDR2: SQVTM, ANQGSEA. The chain's CDR3 is CSVEGRGGGDTQYF. The CDR3 region has the DNA TGCAGCGTGGAGGGGCGGGGGGGCGGAGATACGCAGTATTTT.

The V call is TRBV28, the J call TRBJ2-5; D remains ambiguous. Germline CDR1 reads MDHEN; CDR2 reads SYDVKM. This CDR3 has 15 residues. V was trimmed by 6 bases and J by 1 base, leaving 15 bases between them. The CDR3 region has the DNA TGTGCCAGCAGGTCCCTGGCGGCCCCCCAAGAGACCCAGTACTTC. Translated: CASRSLAAPQETQYF.

Of note for this clone: Other DNA sequences in the same sample also yield this CDR3. The chain recombines TRBV5-6 with TRBJ1-1, with D possibly TRBD1 on 6 matching bases. The germline V gene has CDR1 SGHDT and CDR2 YYEEEE. CDR3 length: 13 amino acids. With 5 bases removed from V and 2 bases from J, the gap between germline ends came to 10 bases. CDR3 loop: CASSLTGNTEAFF. The DNA of the CDR3 is TGTGCCAGCAGTTTGACAGGCAACACTGAAGCTTTCTTT.

V and J are TRBV7-2 and TRBJ2-3; D may be TRBD2 (6 bases). The germline gives CDR1 SGHTA, CDR2 FQGNSA. This CDR3 is built from 15 residues. The V gene lost 6 bases and the J gene lost 2 bases, with 15 bases spanning the gap. As DNA, the CDR3 is TGTGCCAGCAGAGGGCCCCGGAGGGTCACAGATACGCAGTATTTT. Translated: CASRGPRRVTDTQYF.

This clone came up a few times. This chain uses TRBV6-6 with TRBJ2-7, with a tentative D call TRBD1 (7 bases). Germline CDR1 and CDR2: MNHNY and SVGAGI (reference sequence). The CDR3 is 15 amino acids. Trimming shortened V by 6 bases and J by 4 bases, and 19 bases separated the two germline ends. CDR3 amino acids: CASSITGQGGYEQYF. CDR3 in DNA: TGTGCCAGCAGCATCACAGGGCAGGGGGGATACGAGCAGTACTTC.

This chain uses TRBV28 with TRBJ2-1, with 11 bases lining up with TRBD2. From germline, CDR1 is MDHEN and CDR2 SYDVKM. V lost 7 bases to trimming and J lost 3 bases; unmatched junction nucleotides: 11. The CDR3 covers 17 residues. In DNA, the CDR3 is TGTGCCAGCACTCCGGGGAGACTAGCGGGGATCTACAATGAGCAGTTCTTC. This codes for CASTPGRLAGIYNEQFF.

V usage is TRBV28 and J usage is TRBJ2-1; 7 nucleotides match TRBD2. CDR1 and CDR2 from the germline V gene are MDHEN and SYDVKM. The CDR3 runs to 14 residues. V shed 10 bases, J shed 3 bases, and the junction held 9 bases outside the gene matches. CDR3 sequence (DNA): TGTGCCACCGACGATCCTAGCGGCTACAATGAGCAGTTCTTC. It specifies CATDDPSGYNEQFF.

The chain links TRBV6-5 to TRBJ2-7, with 10 bases matching TRBD2. Germline V gives CDR1 MNHEY, CDR2 SVGAGI. CDR3 length: 14 amino acids. V lost 6 bases, J lost 4 bases, and 6 bases stayed unmatched. This chain's CDR3 is CASSWTSGGYEQYF. The CDR3 DNA sequence: TGTGCCAGCAGCTGGACTAGCGGAGGGTACGAGCAGTACTTC.

As regards this clone: A read error may account for a junction end that differs from germline. The rearrangement uses TRBV7-9 and TRBJ2-1; TRBD1 matches at 7 bases. Germline loops: CDR1 SEHNR, CDR2 FQNEAQ (reference sequence). The CDR3 spans 14 residues. The CDR3 nucleotides are TGTTCCAGCATCATGACAGGGACCTACAATGAGCAGTTCTTC. It translates to CSSIMTGTYNEQFF.

Of note for this clone: Its ends do not fully match the called genes, so a read error is possible. The rearrangement uses TRBV7-9 and TRBJ1-1; the D is unclear. This CDR3 spans 12 amino acids. Germline values: CDR1 SEHNR, CDR2 FQNEAQ (reference sequence). The CDR3 DNA reads TGTTCCAGCAGCTTAGGAGCGTTCGAAGCTTTCTTT. It codes for CSSSLGAFEAFF.

The chain combines TRBV6-5 with TRBJ2-7, with D possibly matching TRBD1 (5 bases). The CDR3 consists of 13 residues. In germline, CDR1 is MNHEY, CDR2 SVGAGI. Trimming cost V 7 bases and J 3 bases, with 13 bases left between them. CDR3: CASKGVGFYEQYF. In nucleotides, the CDR3 is TGTGCCAGCAAAGGGGTGGGGTTCTACGAGCAGTACTTC.

The gene calls are TRBV6-1 and TRBJ2-7; D possibly corresponds to TRBD2 (6 bases). The CDR3 spans 13 residues. Germline V CDR1 and CDR2: MNHNS, SASEGT. The ends were cut back, 4 bases at V and 4 bases at J, with 11 bases in the middle. The CDR3 sequence is CASSAGGLYEQYF. CDR3 nucleotide sequence: TGTGCCAGCAGTGCCGGGGGATTGTACGAGCAGTACTTC.

CDR3 nucleotides: TGCAGCGTTCGCGCGGACTTCGGTAATGAAAAACTGTTTTTT. Its protein product is CSVRADFGNEKLFF. The rearrangement uses TRBV29-1 and TRBJ1-4; D is uncertain. V lost 5 bases to trimming and J lost 4 bases, with 14 bases between them. The germline CDR1 and CDR2 sequences are SQVTM and ANQGSEA. The CDR3 runs 14 residues.

The chain has TRBV28 and TRBJ1-2, with D perhaps TRBD1 (5 bases). V lost 5 bases, J lost 5 bases, and 12 bases lay in between. The germline gives CDR1 MDHEN, CDR2 SYDVKM. This CDR3 has 13 residues. Here the CDR3 DNA reads TGTGCCAGCAGTCGTGGGGCAGTTTATGGCTACACCTTC. This gives the protein CASSRGAVYGYTF.

The chain is built from TRBV11-1 and TRBJ1-1, with 7 bases that match TRBD1. This CDR3 has 13 residues. Trimming removed 5 bases from V and 11 bases from J; junction bases left unmatched: 11. The V gene's germline CDR1 is SGHAT and CDR2 FQDESV (reference sequence). CDR3 in DNA: TGTGCCAGCAGCCCCGGGCAAGGGGGCGAGGCTTTCTTT. Translated: CASSPGQGGEAFF.

This chain links TRBV6-6 with TRBJ1-2; D gene ambiguous. V was clipped by 6 bases and J by 3 bases, with 11 bases between them. The CDR3 has 13 amino acids. CDR1 is MNHNY, CDR2 SVGAGI, per germline (reference sequence). CDR3 amino acids: CASRREHDYGYTF. Here the CDR3 DNA reads TGTGCCAGCAGGCGGGAGCATGACTATGGCTACACCTTC.

For the CDR3, the DNA is TGTGCCAGTAGCCGACAGGGGGCGCAAAATGGCTACACCTTC. This encodes CASSRQGAQNGYTF. The gene calls are TRBV19 and TRBJ1-2, with TRBD1 identical over 10 bases. CDR1 is LNHDA and CDR2 is SQIVND in the germline V gene (reference sequence). V gave up 6 bases and J gave up 6 bases; unmatched junction bases: 7. The length of the CDR3 is 14 residues.

The chain combines TRBV30 with TRBJ2-2, with D unresolved. Germline V gene sequence: CDR1 GTSNPN, CDR2 SVGIG (reference sequence). V was shortened by 0 bases and J by 3 bases, with 14 bases between the two germline ends. The CDR3 contains 16 residues. The DNA for the CDR3 is TGTGCCTGGAGTGTACTTCTAGTTACGGACACCGGGGAGCTGTTTTTT. Protein product: CAWSVLLVTDTGELFF.